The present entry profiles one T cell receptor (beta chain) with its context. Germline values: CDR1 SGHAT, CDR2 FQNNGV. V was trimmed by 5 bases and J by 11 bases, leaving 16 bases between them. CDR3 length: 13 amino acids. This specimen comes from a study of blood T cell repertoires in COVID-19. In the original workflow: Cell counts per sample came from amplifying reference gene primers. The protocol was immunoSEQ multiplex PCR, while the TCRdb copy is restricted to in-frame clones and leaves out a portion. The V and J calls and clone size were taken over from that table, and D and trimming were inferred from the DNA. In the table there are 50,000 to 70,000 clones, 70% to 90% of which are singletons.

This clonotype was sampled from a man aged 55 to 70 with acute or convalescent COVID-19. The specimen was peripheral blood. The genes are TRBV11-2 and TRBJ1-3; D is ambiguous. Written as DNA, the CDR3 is TGTGCCAGCAGCCCTCCGGGATTAGTTGCCATATATTTT. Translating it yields CASSPPGLVAIYF.